This entry lists 24 T cell receptor beta chains sequenced from one sample in a study of cytomegalovirus exposure and HLA in healthy donors. The PCR used 60 Vbeta and 13 Jbeta primers. Data came from immunoSEQ multiplex PCR; TCRdb stores just in-frame clones and leaves some out. Here the sample spans about 140,000 clones, 78% being singletons. The specimen sequenced was PBMCs. Every receptor here comes from a male donor in good health and CMV-seronegative.

The rearrangement joins TRBV10-3 to TRBJ1-4; D is perhaps TRBD1 (5 bases). The V gene lost 0 bases and the J gene lost 1 base, with 12 bases spanning the gap. The germline V gene encodes CDR1 ENHRY and CDR2 SYGVKD. The CDR3 runs to 17 residues. CDR3 amino acids: CAISESGLLGTNEKLFF. In DNA form, the CDR3 reads TGTGCCATCAGTGAGTCGGGACTCCTAGGAACTAATGAAAAACTGTTTTTT.

This clone was seen a few times. The chain has TRBV4-1 and TRBJ2-7; D is unresolved. This CDR3 is built from 15 residues. Between the trimmed V and J ends, which lost 0 bases and 5 bases, there was a span of 14 bases. In germline, CDR1 is MGHRA, CDR2 YSYEKL. CDR3 nucleotides: TGCGCCAGCAGCCAAGAGAGGCAGTCAGACCACGAGCAGTACTTC. Translated: CASSQERQSDHEQYF.

The rearrangement joins TRBV9 to TRBJ2-1; 10 bases map to TRBD2. With V trimmed by 4 bases and J by 0 bases, 7 bases remained unmatched. This CDR3 has 17 amino acids. Germline CDR1 reads SGDLS; CDR2 reads YYNGEE. The CDR3: CASSPSAGGLSYNEQFF. The CDR3 DNA reads TGTGCCAGCAGCCCCTCAGCGGGGGGGCTCTCCTACAATGAGCAGTTCTTC.

This clone was counted once. The chain has TRBV6-1 and TRBJ1-3, with D uncertain. The CDR3 covers 14 residues. CDR1 is MNHNS, CDR2 SASEGT, per germline. Trimming cost V 3 bases and J 2 bases, with 8 bases left between them. In DNA form, the CDR3 reads TGTGCCAGCAGTGATATGAGGGCTGGAAACACCATATATTTT. Translating gives CASSDMRAGNTIYF.

V is TRBV9 and J is TRBJ1-1; D is perhaps TRBD1 (5 bases). CDR1 and CDR2 (germline): SGDLS, YYNGEE. Trimming removed 2 bases at V and 4 bases at J, with 9 bases between. The CDR3 has 13 amino acids. The CDR3 protein is CASSVDSGTEAFF. The DNA of the CDR3 is TGTGCCAGCAGCGTCGACAGTGGCACTGAAGCTTTCTTT.

This sequence joins TRBV2 and TRBJ2-7; D may be TRBD2 (5 bases). V was cut by 3 bases and J by 7 bases, with 10 bases left in between. The CDR3 is made up of 12 amino acids. The germline CDR1 and CDR2 sequences are SNHLY and FYNNEI. CDR3 protein: CASSELAGEQYF. CDR3 in DNA: TGTGCCAGCAGTGAGCTAGCCGGGGAGCAGTACTTC.

V usage is TRBV19 and J usage is TRBJ1-1; D unclear. CDR3 length: 16 residues. V gave up 8 bases and J gave up 3 bases, with 22 bases separating them. CDR1 LNHDA and CDR2 SQIVND come from the germline V gene (reference sequence). CDR3 coding DNA: TGTGCCAGTGGAGGATGGTTAAGGAGGGAAGACACTGAAGCTTTCTTT. It is translated as CASGGWLRREDTEAFF. The variable domain in full, completed from reference TRBV19 and TRBJ1-1, reads DGGITQSPKYLFRKEGQNVTLSCEQNLNHDAMYWYRQDPGQGLRLIYYSQIVNDFQKGDIAEGYSVSREKKESFPLTVTSAQKNPTAFYLCASGGWLRREDTEAFFGQGTRLTVV.

This clone was detected many times. The CDR3 DNA reads TGTGCCAGCGGTCGACCGGGACAGGGGGTCCACGAGCAGTACTTC. Its protein product is CASGRPGQGVHEQYF. The gene calls are TRBV27 and TRBJ2-7; the match to TRBD1 covers 11 bases. V trimming: 8 bases; J trimming: 5 bases; junction bases outside the gene matches: 11. Germline-derived CDR1 and CDR2 are MNHEY and SMNVEV (reference sequence). CDR3 length: 15 amino acids.

The J gene is TRBJ1-1, the V gene TRBV5-6; D not certain. V lost 0 bases and J 0 bases, leaving 12 bases between the germline ends. The CDR3 loop spans 16 amino acids. Germline V lookup: CDR1 SGHDT, CDR2 YYEEEE. CDR3: CASSLGASGLNTEAFF. The CDR3 DNA follows: TGTGCCAGCAGCTTGGGGGCGTCGGGATTGAACACTGAAGCTTTCTTT. Full variable domain (rest looked up from reference TRBV5-6 and TRBJ1-1): DAGVTQSPTHLIKTRGQQVTLRCSPKSGHDTVSWYQQALGQGPQFIFQYYEEEERQRGNFPDRFSGHQFPNYSSELNVNALLLGDSALYLCASSLGASGLNTEAFFGQGTRLTVV.

The chain employs TRBV9 and TRBJ2-3; 8 bases fit TRBD2. Losses at the gene ends were 0 bases for V and 4 bases for J; bases not matched to a gene: 4. The CDR3 consists of 15 residues. Germline CDR1 SGDLS, CDR2 YYNGEE. The CDR3: CASSVAVGRADTQYF. CDR3 bases: TGTGCCAGCAGCGTAGCTGTCGGGAGGGCAGATACGCAGTATTTT.

The V gene is TRBV6-5, the J gene TRBJ1-3; TRBD1 matches at 9 bases. Germline values: CDR1 MNHEY, CDR2 SVGAGI. The CDR3 extends over 15 amino acids. V shed 6 bases, J shed 4 bases, and the junction held 7 bases outside the gene matches. The CDR3 sequence: CASRRTGTGGNTIYF. In DNA form, the CDR3 reads TGTGCCAGCAGGAGAACCGGGACAGGGGGAAACACCATATATTTT.

The rearrangement uses TRBV9 and TRBJ1-2; D unclear. CDR1 is SGDLS and CDR2 is YYNGEE in the germline V gene. CDR3 length equals 13 residues. V lost 0 bases and J lost 1, with 4 bases in between. As DNA, the CDR3 is TGTGCCAGCAGCGTAGCCAGTAACTATGGCTACACCTTC. Encoded protein: CASSVASNYGYTF.

This sequence joins TRBV18 and TRBJ2-7; maybe TRBD2 (6 bases). Trimming shortened V by 1 base and J by 0 bases, and 16 bases separated the two germline ends. The germline gives CDR1 KGHSH, CDR2 LQKENI. This CDR3 is 17 amino acids long. This CDR3 reads CASSPREDYHPSYEQYF. CDR3 DNA: TGTGCCAGCTCACCACGAGAGGACTATCATCCCTCCTACGAGCAGTACTTC.

This rearrangement joins TRBV19 to TRBJ1-2; 8 bases agree with TRBD1. This CDR3 spans 17 amino acids. Germline V gives CDR1 LNHDA, CDR2 SQIVND (reference sequence). J lost 0 bases, V lost 6 bases, and 12 bases had no gene match. As DNA, the CDR3 is TGTGCCAGTAGCAAATCCACAGGACAGGGAACTAACTATGGCTACACCTTC. This codes for CASSKSTGQGTNYGYTF.

The V and J genes are TRBV5-1 and TRBJ2-7; maybe TRBD2 (5 bases). The V end lost 0 bases, the J end lost 0 bases, and 10 bases lay between the germline ends. There are 15 residues in the CDR3. The germline CDR1 and CDR2 sequences are SGHRS and YFSETQ. The CDR3 region has the DNA TGCGCCAGCAGCTTGGACGGGGTAAGCTCCTACGAGCAGTACTTC. Residues: CASSLDGVSSYEQYF.

The chain links TRBV27 to TRBJ1-5; possible D gene TRBD1, 5 bases. Trimming shortened V by 2 bases and J by 6 bases, and 11 bases separated the two germline ends. Germline lookup yields CDR1 MNHEY and CDR2 SMNVEV (reference sequence). The CDR3 is 14 amino acids. The CDR3: CASSLGQGGQPQHF. CDR3 DNA: TGTGCCAGCAGTTTAGGGCAGGGTGGTCAGCCCCAGCATTTT.

The chain recombines TRBV7-6 with TRBJ2-6; maybe TRBD1 (5 bases). Per germline, CDR1 SGHVS and CDR2 FNYEAQ. The V end was cut by 5 bases, the J end by 0 bases, with 20 bases between. This CDR3 region has 19 residues. The CDR3 DNA sequence: TGTGCCAGCAGCCGCTGGTCCGGACACGAGAGCTCTGGGGCCAACGTCCTGACTTTC. It yields the protein CASSRWSGHESSGANVLTF.

The CDR3 DNA reads as TGTGCCAGCAGTGAGTCTAGCGGGGGCACCTACGAGCAGTACTTC. Its protein product is CASSESSGGTYEQYF. V usage is TRBV2 and J usage is TRBJ2-7; 10 bases agree with TRBD2. Per germline, CDR1 SNHLY and CDR2 FYNNEI. The CDR3 extends over 15 amino acids. J lost 2 bases, V lost 3 bases, and 4 bases had no gene match.

The chain couples TRBV7-9 to TRBJ2-7; D uncertain. V shed 3 bases and J shed 0 bases, with 6 bases lying between them. This CDR3 spans 13 amino acids. CDR1 and CDR2 (germline): SEHNR, FQNEAQ (reference sequence). CDR3 amino acids: CASSLGLSYEQYF. For the CDR3, the DNA is TGTGCCAGCAGCTTGGGCCTCTCCTACGAGCAGTACTTC. The full variable domain, with the rest looked up from reference TRBV7-9 and TRBJ2-7, is DTGVSQNPRHKITKRGQNVTFRCDPISEHNRLYWYRQTLGQGPEFLTYFQNEAQLEKSRLLSDRFSAERPKGSFSTLEIQRTEQGDSAMYLCASSLGLSYEQYFGPGTRLTVT.

The rearrangement joins TRBV19 to TRBJ2-1; 10 bases are a match to TRBD2. The CDR3 loop spans 15 amino acids. V shed 5 bases, J shed 2 bases, and the junction held 3 bases outside the gene matches. Germline V lookup: CDR1 LNHDA, CDR2 SQIVND (reference sequence). The CDR3 coding sequence is TGTGCCAGTAGTTCCCTAGCGGGGGCCTACAATGAGCAGTTCTTC. This translates into CASSSLAGAYNEQFF.

The chain couples TRBV6-5 to TRBJ2-7; 7 bases line up with TRBD2. Per germline, CDR1 MNHEY and CDR2 SVGAGI. V shed 5 bases and J 6 bases; nucleotides not matched to a gene: 13. CDR3 length equals 15 residues. Written as DNA, the CDR3 is TGTGCCAGCAGTGCCCGGACTAGAGGGTTCCGCGAGCAGTACTTC. Protein: CASSARTRGFREQYF.

The J gene is TRBJ2-5, the V gene TRBV7-6; the D is unclear. Trimming removed 1 base at V and 2 bases at J, with 11 bases between. Germline V gene data show CDR1 as SGHVS and CDR2 as FNYEAQ. This CDR3 contains 15 residues. The CDR3 sequence is CASSLGVLRQETQYF. The CDR3 region has the DNA TGTGCCAGCAGCTTAGGTGTCCTCAGGCAAGAGACCCAGTACTTC.

The rearrangement joins TRBV7-3 to TRBJ2-3; 11 bases are shared with TRBD1. The trim removed 5 bases at V and 0 bases at J, leaving 7 bases unmatched. The CDR3 sequence is 17 residues long. The germline V gene has CDR1 SGHTA and CDR2 FQGTGA. The CDR3 reads CASSGRTGGFSTDTQYF. The CDR3 DNA follows: TGTGCCAGCAGCGGCCGGACAGGGGGCTTCAGCACAGATACGCAGTATTTT.

The J gene is TRBJ2-5, the V gene TRBV29-1, with 11 bases matching TRBD1. Germline values: CDR1 SQVTM, CDR2 ANQGSEA. The CDR3 totals 15 residues. The V gene end was trimmed by 3 bases and the J gene end by 5 bases; junction bases not matched to a gene: 8. The CDR3 DNA reads TGCAGCGTTGACCTCCGGGACAGGGGGAAGGAGACCCAGTACTTC. Translation: CSVDLRDRGKETQYF.